One and the same sample provided the 16 T cell receptor beta chains below, sequenced in a study of CD8 T cells in ankylosing spondylitis. Study-wide findings and caveats: Ankylosing spondylitis blood appeared to carry a characteristic TCR beta motif of roughly 8 highly homologous variants.

Their recognized antigens are unknown. Each CDR3 protein is one row after TCRdb ran MiXCR on the 5' RACE reads. This table has some 840,000 distinct CDR3 sequences, 12% appearing once. Sequencing was carried out using blood, either unsorted or a sorted T cell fraction (not recorded which). All receptors come from a male donor with ankylosing spondylitis.

The CDR3 protein is CASSPDGVGGYTF. In DNA form, the CDR3 reads TGTGCCAGCAGCCCCGACGGGGTTGGTGGCTACACCTTC. This chain joins TRBV5-6 and TRBJ1-2; D ambiguous. The CDR3 runs to 13 residues. The ends were cut back, 4 bases at V and 7 bases at J, with 14 bases in the middle. The germline CDR1 and CDR2 sequences are SGHDT and YYEEEE.

The rearrangement uses TRBV7-9 and TRBJ2-3; D unresolved. Looked up from germline, CDR1 is SEHNR and CDR2 is FQNEAQ (reference sequence). V lost 5 bases and J 2 bases, leaving 11 bases between the germline ends. This CDR3 is built from 14 residues. The CDR3 reads CASSLLVVTDTQYF. CDR3 in DNA: TGTGCCAGCAGCCTTTTGGTCGTCACAGATACGCAGTATTTT.

The rearrangement links TRBV30 to TRBJ2-7; no clear D gene. CDR3 size: 13 residues. The germline V and J ends were trimmed by 4 bases and 4 bases, with 14 bases remaining between them. CDR1 is GTSNPN and CDR2 is SVGIG in the germline V gene (reference sequence). CDR3 nucleotides: TGTGCCTGGACTTCTCCGGACCGATACGAGCAGTACTTC. Its translation: CAWTSPDRYEQYF.

In this sample, this clonotype turned up a few times. The chain links TRBV5-1 to TRBJ2-7; D perhaps matches TRBD1 (6 bases). This CDR3 contains 13 residues. Trimming took off 3 bases at V and 7 bases at J, with 14 bases between the two ends. Looked up from germline, CDR1 is SGHRS and CDR2 is YFSETQ. The CDR3 reads CASSSQGPVEQYF. The CDR3 region has the DNA TGCGCCAGCAGCTCACAGGGCCCTGTTGAGCAGTACTTC. The variable domain in full, with the rest retrieved from reference TRBV5-1 and TRBJ2-7, is KAGVTQTPRYLIKTRGQQVTLSCSPISGHRSVSWYQQTPGQGLQFLFEYFSETQRNKGNFPGRFSGRQFSNSRSEMNVSTLELGDSALYLCASSSQGPVEQYFGPGTRLTVT.

The rearrangement links TRBV7-2 to TRBJ1-1; TRBD1 matches 7 bases. Germline V gives CDR1 SGHTA, CDR2 FQGNSA. V shed 0 bases and J 4 bases; nucleotides not matched to a gene: 5. The CDR3 sequence is 15 residues long. The CDR3 region is CASSLATGIGTEAFF. CDR3 nucleotides: TGTGCCAGCAGCTTAGCGACAGGGATCGGCACTGAAGCTTTCTTT.

This clonotype showed up just a few times. V is TRBV30 and J is TRBJ1-5; D ambiguous. V was shortened by 3 bases and J by 3 bases, with 9 bases between the two germline ends. Germline assignment: CDR1 GTSNPN and CDR2 SVGIG (reference sequence). This CDR3 is built from 13 residues. The CDR3 loop reads CAWRTDYNQPQHF. CDR3 nucleotides: TGTGCCTGGAGGACGGACTACAATCAGCCCCAGCATTTT.

This clonotype was counted only a few times. The chain couples TRBV5-6 to TRBJ1-1, with D perhaps matching TRBD1 (5 bases). The CDR3 loop spans 13 amino acids. Germline lookup yields CDR1 SGHDT and CDR2 YYEEEE. V lost 4 bases and J 11 bases, leaving 18 bases between the germline ends. As DNA, the CDR3 is TGTGCCAGCAGCCGGGGACCTTCCAACGGGGCTTTCTTT. Translation gives CASSRGPSNGAFF.

V usage is TRBV4-2 and J usage is TRBJ2-3; D perhaps matches TRBD1 (5 bases). The V gene's germline CDR1 is LGHNA and CDR2 YNFKEQ. Trimming shortened V by 0 bases and J by 4 bases, and 11 bases separated the two germline ends. The CDR3 sequence is 15 residues long. As DNA, the CDR3 is TGTGCCAGCAGCCAAGATGGGGCTCATTCAGATACGCAGTATTTT. Translated: CASSQDGAHSDTQYF.

This clonotype has a handful of counts. This chain links TRBV29-1 with TRBJ1-1, with 7 bases aligning to TRBD1. The CDR3 consists of 11 residues. The V and J ends lost 6 bases and 8 bases, in that order; junction bases with no gene match: 6. CDR1 and CDR2 from the germline V gene are SQVTM and ANQGSEA. CDR3 sequence: CSVATGEEAFF. The CDR3 DNA reads as TGCAGCGTGGCTACAGGGGAAGAAGCTTTCTTT.

This chain connects TRBV27 to TRBJ2-3; perhaps TRBD1 as D (6 bases). The CDR3 extends over 15 amino acids. Trimming removed 0 bases at V and 4 bases at J, with 11 bases between. The germline V gene has CDR1 MNHEY and CDR2 SMNVEV (reference sequence). CDR3 protein: CASSLSGGKPDTQYF. CDR3 bases: TGTGCCAGCAGTTTATCTGGGGGCAAACCAGATACGCAGTATTTT.

This clonotype was found many times. The rearrangement links TRBV29-1 to TRBJ1-1, with D possibly matching TRBD1 (5 bases). Trimming pared 0 bases from V and 7 bases from J, leaving 15 bases between. CDR3 length: 14 amino acids. In germline, CDR1 is SQVTM, CDR2 ANQGSEA. CDR3 sequence reads: CSVEDLAGRIEAFF. The DNA of the CDR3 is TGCAGCGTTGAAGATCTGGCAGGGCGCATTGAAGCTTTCTTT.

With respect to this clonotype: One junction end does not reproduce the germline sequence, and a read error may be involved. This chain links TRBV20-1 with TRBJ2-3; no clear D gene. The CDR3 has 15 residues. Germline loops: CDR1 DFQATT, CDR2 SNEGSKA (reference sequence). The CDR3 DNA sequence: TGCAGTGCGAGAGGCAGTCCCCTTAGCACAGATACGCAGTATTTT. Amino acids: CSARGSPLSTDTQYF.

The chain carries TRBV15 and TRBJ2-7; 8 bases agree with TRBD1. The CDR3 has 15 residues. Losses at the gene ends were 5 bases for V and 3 bases for J; bases not matched to a gene: 9. Germline assignment: CDR1 LNHNV and CDR2 YYDKDF (reference sequence). DNA of the CDR3: TGTGCCACCAGCGGCGGGACAGGCTACCTCTACGAGCAGTACTTC. Translated: CATSGGTGYLYEQYF.

This clonotype turned up a few times. This chain links TRBV6-1 with TRBJ1-5; maybe TRBD1 (6 bases). In germline, CDR1 is MNHNS, CDR2 SASEGT. CDR3 length equals 14 residues. V was clipped by 6 bases and J by 10 bases, with 19 bases between them. The CDR3 sequence is CASRPDRTLGPQHF. The CDR3 DNA follows: TGTGCCAGCAGACCCGACAGGACCCTAGGTCCCCAGCATTTT.

This clonotype showed up just once. A much larger clone is a single base away; this may be a read error. The rearrangement links TRBV28 to TRBJ1-4; D ambiguous. The CDR3 has 13 amino acids. Germline lookup yields CDR1 MDHEN and CDR2 SYDVKM. In nucleotides, the CDR3 is TGTGCCAGCAGTTTCGAGACGCGTGAAAAACTGTCTTTT. This gives the protein CASSFETREKLSF.

V and J are TRBV10-3 and TRBJ2-5, with D possibly TRBD2 on 6 matching bases. Germline CDR1 is ENHRY and CDR2 is SYGVKD. V was cut by 2 bases and J by 9 bases, with 10 bases left in between. The CDR3 totals 12 residues. The chain's CDR3 is CAISEGWGAQYF. The CDR3, as DNA: TGTGCCATCAGTGAGGGTTGGGGGGCCCAGTACTTC.